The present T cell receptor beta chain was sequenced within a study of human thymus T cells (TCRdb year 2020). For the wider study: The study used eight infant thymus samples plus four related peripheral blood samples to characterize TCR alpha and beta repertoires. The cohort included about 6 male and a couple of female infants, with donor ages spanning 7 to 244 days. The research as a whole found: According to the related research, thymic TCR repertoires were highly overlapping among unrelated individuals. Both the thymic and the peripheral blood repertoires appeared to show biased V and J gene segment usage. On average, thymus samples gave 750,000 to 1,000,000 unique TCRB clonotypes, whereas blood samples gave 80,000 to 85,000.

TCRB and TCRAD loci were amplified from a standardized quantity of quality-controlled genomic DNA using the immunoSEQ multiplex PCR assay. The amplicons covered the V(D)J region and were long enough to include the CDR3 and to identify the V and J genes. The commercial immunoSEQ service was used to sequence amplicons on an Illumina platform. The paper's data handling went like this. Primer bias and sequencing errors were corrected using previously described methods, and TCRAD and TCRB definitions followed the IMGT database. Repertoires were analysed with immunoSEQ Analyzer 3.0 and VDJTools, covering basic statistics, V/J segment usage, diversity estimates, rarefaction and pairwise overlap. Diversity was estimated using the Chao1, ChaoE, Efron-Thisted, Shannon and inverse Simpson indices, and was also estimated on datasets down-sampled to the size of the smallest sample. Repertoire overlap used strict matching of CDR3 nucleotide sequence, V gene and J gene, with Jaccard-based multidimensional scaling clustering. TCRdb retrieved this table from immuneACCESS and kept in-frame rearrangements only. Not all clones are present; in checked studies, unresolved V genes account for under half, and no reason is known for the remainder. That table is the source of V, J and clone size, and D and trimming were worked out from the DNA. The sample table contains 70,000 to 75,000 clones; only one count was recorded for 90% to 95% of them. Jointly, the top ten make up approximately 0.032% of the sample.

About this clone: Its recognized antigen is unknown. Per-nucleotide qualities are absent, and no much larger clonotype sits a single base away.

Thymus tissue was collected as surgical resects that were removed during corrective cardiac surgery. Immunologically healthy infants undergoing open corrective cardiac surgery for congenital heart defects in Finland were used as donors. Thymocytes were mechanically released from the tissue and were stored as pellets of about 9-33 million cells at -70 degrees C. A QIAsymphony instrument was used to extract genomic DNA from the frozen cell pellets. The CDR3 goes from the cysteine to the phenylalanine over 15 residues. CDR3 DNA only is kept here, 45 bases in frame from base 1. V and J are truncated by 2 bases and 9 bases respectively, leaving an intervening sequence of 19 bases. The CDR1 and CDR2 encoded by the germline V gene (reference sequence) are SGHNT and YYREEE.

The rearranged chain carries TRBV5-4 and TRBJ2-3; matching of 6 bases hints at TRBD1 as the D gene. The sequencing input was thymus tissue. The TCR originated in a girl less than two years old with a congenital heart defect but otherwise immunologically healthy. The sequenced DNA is TGTGCCAGCAGCTTTCGGGACATGGATCAGGCCACGCAGTATTTT. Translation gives CASSFRDMDQATQYF.